The next 32 T cell receptor beta chains were all read from a single sample in a study of cytomegalovirus exposure and HLA in healthy donors. 13 Jbeta primers and 60 Vbeta primers were used for the PCR. Method: immunoSEQ multiplex PCR; TCRdb's copy keeps in-frame clones and lacks some. In the table there are about 130,000 clones, approximately 79% of which are singletons. Sequencing input: PBMCs. Receptors were obtained from a man aged 35 to 55 in good health and CMV-seropositive.

V and J are TRBV4-2 and TRBJ2-7, with D maybe TRBD2 (6 bases). The length of the CDR3 is 14 residues. The V and J ends lost 5 bases and 2 bases respectively, with 13 bases between them. Looked up from germline, CDR1 is LGHNA and CDR2 is YNFKEQ. The chain's CDR3 is CASSVGLLPYEQYF. CDR3 nucleotides: TGTGCCAGCAGCGTCGGACTACTTCCCTACGAGCAGTACTTC.

This clone was found once. The J gene is TRBJ1-6, the V gene TRBV10-3; possibly TRBD1 for D (6 bases). The CDR3 is made up of 14 amino acids. V lost 3 bases and J 7 bases, leaving 10 bases between the germline ends. Looked up from germline, CDR1 is ENHRY and CDR2 is SYGVKD. CDR3 sequence reads: CAISDRGGNSPLHF. CDR3 in DNA: TGTGCCATCAGTGACAGGGGCGGGAATTCACCCCTCCACTTT.

The CDR3 reads CATQTSGYEQYF. The CDR3 nucleotides are TGTGCCACCCAGACTAGCGGCTACGAGCAGTACTTC. The rearrangement uses TRBV2 and TRBJ2-5; TRBD2 agrees at 9 bases. The end of the DNA aligns better with TRBJ2-7, so the J call may be wrong. Germline V gives CDR1 SNHLY, CDR2 FYNNEI. The CDR3 has 12 amino acids.

This sequence joins TRBV2 and TRBJ2-4; tentative D call: TRBD2 (6 bases). Trimming pared 4 bases from V and 0 bases from J, leaving 7 bases between. In germline, CDR1 is SNHLY, CDR2 FYNNEI. This CDR3 is 14 amino acids long. Written as DNA, the CDR3 is TGTGCCAGCAGTGGGGGACTAGCCAAAAACATTCAGTACTTC. Translated: CASSGGLAKNIQYF.

The chain links TRBV5-1 to TRBJ2-5, with 15 bases identical to TRBD2. The ends lost 3 bases at V and 5 bases at J; junction bases unmatched: 8. The CDR3 length is 17 residues. CDR1 SGHRS and CDR2 YFSETQ come from the germline V gene. Here the CDR3 DNA reads TGCGCCAGCAGCTCCGGGACTAGCGGGAGGCGGGGGGAGACCCAGTACTTC. It encodes CASSSGTSGRRGETQYF.

This clone was recorded once. The J gene is TRBJ2-7, the V gene TRBV28; D call uncertain. The CDR3 totals 11 residues. Germline V gives CDR1 MDHEN, CDR2 SYDVKM. Trimming cost V 8 bases and J 3 bases, with 8 bases left between them. CDR3 residues: CASGLNYEQYF. The CDR3 bases are TGTGCCAGCGGCTTAAACTACGAGCAGTACTTC. Looking up the rest from reference TRBV28 and TRBJ2-7 gives the full variable domain: DVKVTQSSRYLVKRTGEKVFLECVQDMDHENMFWYRQDPGLGLRLIYFSYDVKMKEKGDIPEGYSVSREKKERFSLILESASTNQTSMYLCASGLNYEQYFGPGTRLTVT.

The V and J genes are TRBV5-1 and TRBJ2-6; a weak D match, TRBD2 (6 bases). V was trimmed by 0 bases and J by 3 bases, leaving 7 bases between them. The CDR3 loop spans 15 amino acids. Germline CDR1 SGHRS, CDR2 YFSETQ. CDR3 DNA sequence: TGCGCCAGCAGCTTGGACGGGAGTGGGGCCAACGTCCTGACTTTC. Translated: CASSLDGSGANVLTF.

The chain joins TRBV27 to TRBJ2-1, with 8 bases aligning to TRBD1. This CDR3 spans 14 amino acids. J gave up 4 bases and V 7 bases, and 6 bases lay outside the gene matches. The germline V gene has CDR1 MNHEY and CDR2 SMNVEV (reference sequence). The CDR3 DNA is TGTGCCAGCAAGCCGGGACAGGAGTACAATGAGCAGTTCTTC. This sequence encodes CASKPGQEYNEQFF.

V gene TRBV5-1 combines with J gene TRBJ1-5; possibly TRBD1 for D (6 bases). The CDR3 runs to 14 residues. From germline, CDR1 is SGHRS and CDR2 YFSETQ. V lost 4 bases, J lost 4 bases, and 12 bases lay in between. The CDR3 nucleotides are TGCGCCAGCAGCCACGGACAGCCTAATCAGCCCCAGCATTTT. Translating it yields CASSHGQPNQPQHF.

The V and J genes are TRBV11-3 and TRBJ2-7; TRBD1 matches at 9 bases. Germline V gene data show CDR1 as SGHNT and CDR2 as YENEEA. The CDR3 is 14 residues long. Trimming took 4 bases from V and 6 from J; bases not matched to a gene: 7. The CDR3 region is CASSSRTGAGEQYF. As DNA, the CDR3 is TGTGCCAGCAGCTCCAGGACAGGGGCGGGCGAGCAGTACTTC.

The chain couples TRBV6-5 to TRBJ2-7, with a tentative D call TRBD2 (5 bases). V lost 5 bases and J lost 4, with 15 bases in between. Germline V gene sequence: CDR1 MNHEY, CDR2 SVGAGI. The CDR3 loop spans 14 amino acids. The CDR3 coding sequence is TGTGCCAGCAGTATGGTCCGGGGAACGTACGAGCAGTACTTC. It is translated as CASSMVRGTYEQYF.

In this sample, this clone is medium-sized. The chain links TRBV11-2 to TRBJ2-7, with 7 bases matching TRBD2. Germline CDR1 SGHAT, CDR2 FQNNGV. The V segment lost 2 bases and the J segment 7 bases; nucleotides outside the gene matches: 8. This CDR3 is 14 amino acids long. CDR3 protein: CASSLSGLAVEQYF. Written as DNA, the CDR3 is TGTGCCAGCAGCTTAAGCGGGCTAGCGGTAGAGCAGTACTTC.

This chain links TRBV18 with TRBJ2-1; 7 bases map to TRBD1. CDR1 is KGHSH, CDR2 LQKENI, per germline. J lost 5 bases, V lost 6 bases, and 10 bases had no gene match. The CDR3 is made up of 15 amino acids. CDR3 loop: CASSPRGTADNEQFF. CDR3 in DNA: TGTGCCAGCTCCCCCAGGGGGACAGCGGACAATGAGCAGTTCTTC. The whole variable domain, remainder taken from reference TRBV18 and TRBJ2-1, is NAGVMQNPRHLVRRRGQEARLRCSPMKGHSHVYWYRQLPEEGLKFMVYLQKENIIDESGMPKERFSAEFPKEGPSILRIQQVVRGDSAAYFCASSPRGTADNEQFFGPGTRLTVL.

The CDR3 nucleotides read TGTGCCACCAGCAGAGGTCAGAGGGGGCTCGACGAGCAGTACTTC. It specifies CATSRGQRGLDEQYF. The chain links TRBV15 to TRBJ2-7, with 7 bases fitting TRBD1. Germline CDR1 and CDR2: LNHNV and YYDKDF (reference sequence). V dropped 1 base and J dropped 5; count of bases not matched to a gene: 8. This CDR3 region has 15 residues.

The chain employs TRBV16 and TRBJ1-3; D is ambiguous. This CDR3 comprises 16 residues. Trimming shortened V by 2 bases and J by 2 bases, and 13 bases separated the two germline ends. Germline lookup yields CDR1 KGHSY and CDR2 FQNENV. As DNA, the CDR3 is TGTGCCAGCAGCCAAGGTTCATCGGGTACTGGAAACACCATATATTTT. Translation: CASSQGSSGTGNTIYF.

The chain links TRBV5-1 to TRBJ2-5; a weak D match, TRBD1 (5 bases). Trimming shortened V by 4 bases and J by 4 bases, and 14 bases separated the two germline ends. CDR1 and CDR2 (germline): SGHRS, YFSETQ. The CDR3 extends over 14 amino acids. CDR3 protein: CASSLTVNRETQYF. The CDR3 DNA reads as TGCGCCAGCAGCCTGACAGTAAACAGAGAGACCCAGTACTTC. Using reference TRBV5-1 and TRBJ2-5 for the parts outside the CDR3, the full variable domain is KAGVTQTPRYLIKTRGQQVTLSCSPISGHRSVSWYQQTPGQGLQFLFEYFSETQRNKGNFPGRFSGRQFSNSRSEMNVSTLELGDSALYLCASSLTVNRETQYFGPGTRLLVL.

This clone was found once. J is TRBJ2-7 and V is TRBV7-9, with D possibly being TRBD1 (6 bases). V was clipped by 5 bases and J by 0 bases, with 14 bases between them. The CDR3 is 15 amino acids. Per germline, CDR1 SEHNR and CDR2 FQNEAQ (reference sequence). CDR3 sequence (DNA): TGTGCCAGCAGCAGTGACAGGCGGAGCTCCTACGAGCAGTACTTC. Amino acids: CASSSDRRSSYEQYF.

This chain joins TRBV10-3 and TRBJ1-2; TRBD1 aligns across 9 bases. CDR1 is ENHRY and CDR2 is SYGVKD in the germline V gene. J gave up 4 bases and V 6 bases, and 6 bases lay outside the gene matches. The CDR3 extends over 14 amino acids. The CDR3 sequence: CAIRKTGGLYGYTF. Here the CDR3 DNA reads TGTGCCATCAGGAAGACAGGGGGACTCTATGGCTACACCTTC.

The gene calls are TRBV4-1 and TRBJ2-3; D may be TRBD1 (5 bases). V dropped 1 base and J dropped 4 bases, with 9 bases sitting between them. The CDR3 covers 14 residues. Germline V gene lookup returns CDR1 MGHRA and CDR2 YSYEKL. The CDR3 DNA follows: TGCGCCAGCAGCCAAGGGGGCGGTGCAGATACGCAGTATTTT. As protein: CASSQGGGADTQYF.

The J gene is TRBJ1-5, the V gene TRBV2; the D gene is possibly TRBD1 (6 bases). Trimming cost V 5 bases and J 4 bases, with 15 bases left between them. Germline loops: CDR1 SNHLY, CDR2 FYNNEI. The CDR3 has 15 amino acids. CDR3 sequence reads: CASSLQGVRNQPQHF. In DNA, the CDR3 is TGTGCCAGCAGTCTACAGGGAGTGAGGAATCAGCCCCAGCATTTT. The variable domain in full, with the rest retrieved from reference TRBV2 and TRBJ1-5, is EPEVTQTPSHQVTQMGQEVILRCVPISNHLYFYWYRQILGQKVEFLVSFYNNEISEKSEIFDDQFSVERPDGSNFTLKIRSTKLEDSAMYFCASSLQGVRNQPQHFGDGTRLSIL.

This rearrangement joins TRBV7-2 to TRBJ2-3; 8 positions agree with TRBD2. Germline CDR1 SGHTA, CDR2 FQGNSA. The CDR3 contains 16 residues. Losses at the gene ends were 5 bases for V and 2 bases for J; bases not matched to a gene: 9. The CDR3 nucleotides are TGTGCCAGCAGCCCCCAAAGCGGGGGTTTCACAGATACGCAGTATTTT. It translates to CASSPQSGGFTDTQYF.

The V call is TRBV9, the J call TRBJ1-2; D unclear. V lost 4 bases and J lost 7, with 17 bases in between. CDR1 is SGDLS and CDR2 is YYNGEE in the germline V gene. The CDR3 is 14 amino acids. The CDR3 loop reads CASSREGGFGGYTF. The CDR3 nucleotides read TGTGCCAGCAGCAGAGAGGGAGGGTTTGGTGGCTACACCTTC.

This chain uses TRBV30 with TRBJ2-5, with 9 bases aligning to TRBD1. The CDR3 sequence is 14 residues long. V shed 3 bases, J shed 6 bases, and the junction held 8 bases outside the gene matches. Germline V lookup: CDR1 GTSNPN, CDR2 SVGIG (reference sequence). CDR3 residues: CAWRRTGGEKTQYF. Written as DNA, the CDR3 is TGTGCCTGGAGACGCACAGGGGGCGAGAAGACCCAGTACTTC.

This sequence joins TRBV5-4 and TRBJ1-1; D is unclear. Germline CDR1 SGHNT, CDR2 YYREEE (reference sequence). CDR3 length: 15 amino acids. V shed 4 bases and J shed 4 bases, with 17 bases lying between them. The CDR3 loop is CASSVDGIPGTEAFF. The DNA for the CDR3 is TGTGCCAGCAGCGTTGACGGAATCCCGGGCACTGAAGCTTTCTTT. The complete variable domain, with remaining parts taken from reference TRBV5-4 and TRBJ1-1, reads ETGVTQSPTHLIKTRGQQVTLRCSSQSGHNTVSWYQQALGQGPQFIFQYYREEENGRGNFPPRFSGLQFPNYSSELNVNALELDDSALYLCASSVDGIPGTEAFFGQGTRLTVV.

The genes are TRBV29-1 and TRBJ1-4, with D perhaps matching TRBD1 (6 bases). The V end was cut by 6 bases, the J end by 0 bases, with 17 bases between. Looked up from germline, CDR1 is SQVTM and CDR2 is ANQGSEA. This CDR3 is 16 amino acids long. The CDR3: CSVRSGEFATNEKLFF. DNA for the CDR3: TGCAGCGTCCGCTCAGGGGAGTTTGCAACTAATGAAAAACTGTTTTTT. Drawing the rest from reference TRBV29-1 and TRBJ1-4, the complete variable domain is SAVISQKPSRDICQRGTSLTIQCQVDSQVTMMFWYRQQPGQSLTLIATANQGSEATYESGFVIDKFPISRPNLTFSTLTVSNMSPEDSSIYLCSVRSGEFATNEKLFFGSGTQLSVL.

The V call is TRBV6-1, the J call TRBJ2-7; possibly TRBD2 for D (5 bases). V lost 3 bases, J lost 2 bases, and 8 bases lay in between. CDR1 is MNHNS and CDR2 is SASEGT in the germline V gene. This CDR3 has 13 residues. The CDR3 DNA reads as TGTGCCAGCAGTGATGGGGAGACCTACGAGCAGTACTTC. Protein product: CASSDGETYEQYF.

This clone turned up a few times. The chain employs TRBV6-6 and TRBJ2-7, with TRBD2 matching over 8 bases. J was trimmed by 3 bases and V by 4 bases; bases with no gene match: 8. The CDR3 consists of 15 residues. CDR1 is MNHNY, CDR2 SVGAGI, per germline (reference sequence). Written as DNA, the CDR3 is TGTGCCAGCAGTTCCGGGGGGAGCGGGAGCTACGAGCAGTACTTC. Translated: CASSSGGSGSYEQYF.

This rearrangement joins TRBV6-5 to TRBJ1-2; 8 bases align to TRBD1. CDR3 length: 14 amino acids. V gave up 0 bases and J gave up 8 bases; unmatched junction bases: 5. Per the germline V gene, CDR1 is MNHEY and CDR2 is SVGAGI. The CDR3 nucleotides read TGTGCCAGCAGTTACTCGACAGGGGCAGGCGGCTACACCTTC. Translation: CASSYSTGAGGYTF.

The chain joins TRBV4-1 to TRBJ2-7; 12 nucleotides line up with TRBD2. The CDR3 is 17 amino acids. Germline CDR1 and CDR2: MGHRA and YSYEKL. The junction had 8 bases not matched to a gene; V was cut back by 5 bases and J by 0 bases. CDR3 coding DNA: TGCGCCAGCAGCGTTCGACTAGCGGGAGAGAGCTCCTACGAGCAGTACTTC. Translation: CASSVRLAGESSYEQYF.

The CDR3 loop is CASSVTGDSPLHF. In nucleotides, the CDR3 is TGTGCCAGCAGCGTAACAGGGGATTCACCCCTCCACTTT. V gene TRBV5-4 combines with J gene TRBJ1-6; the match to TRBD1 covers 7 bases. The CDR3 totals 13 residues. Germline-derived CDR1 and CDR2 are SGHNT and YYREEE (reference sequence). Trimming removed 4 bases from V and 8 bases from J; junction bases left unmatched: 3.

The gene calls are TRBV2 and TRBJ2-5, with D tentatively TRBD1 (5 bases). V was clipped by 7 bases and J by 5 bases, with 11 bases between them. The CDR3 is made up of 12 amino acids. Germline loops: CDR1 SNHLY, CDR2 FYNNEI. The CDR3 DNA reads TGTGCCAGCAAGGGTTACAGGGAGACCCAGTACTTC. Translated: CASKGYRETQYF.

The V gene is TRBV11-2, the J gene TRBJ1-2, with 11 bases that match TRBD1. The length of the CDR3 is 14 residues. With V trimmed by 5 bases and J by 7 bases, 6 bases remained unmatched. Looked up from germline, CDR1 is SGHAT and CDR2 is FQNNGV. CDR3 loop: CASSLRTGGSGYTF. The CDR3 DNA sequence: TGTGCCAGCAGCCTCAGGACAGGGGGCAGTGGCTACACCTTC.